Below are 10 T cell receptor beta chains sequenced from a single sample in a study of identical twins. TCRdb reprocessed the 5' RACE reads with MiXCR, giving one entry per CDR3 protein. The data show about 920,000 distinct CDR3 sequences, with about 12% seen just once and about 1.5% held by the top ten. Separately, the same data were catalogued under a study of yellow fever vaccine responses in identical twins.

The specimen was PBMCs. Receptor source: a woman between 18 and 29 years old in good health.

The chain employs TRBV2 and TRBJ1-2, with D possibly being TRBD1 (5 bases). CDR1 is SNHLY, CDR2 FYNNEI, per germline. V was shortened by 6 bases and J by 0 bases, with 11 bases between the two germline ends. The CDR3 is made up of 14 amino acids. In nucleotides, the CDR3 is TGTGCCAGCAGCCCCGAGACAGCTAACTATGGCTACACCTTC. This translates into CASSPETANYGYTF.

This clonotype was observed a handful of times. The V and J genes are TRBV7-9 and TRBJ1-1; D not certain. V gave up 6 bases and J gave up 1 base, with 12 bases separating them. CDR3 length: 14 residues. The germline V gene has CDR1 SEHNR and CDR2 FQNEAQ (reference sequence). This chain's CDR3 is CASSSTNKNTEAFF. Here the CDR3 DNA reads TGTGCCAGCAGTTCAACAAACAAGAACACTGAAGCTTTCTTT.

This clonotype was recorded at least ten times. The rearrangement uses TRBV3-1 and TRBJ2-5; no definite D call. V was clipped by 4 bases and J by 5 bases, with 14 bases between them. Per germline, CDR1 LGHDT and CDR2 YNNKEL (reference sequence). The length of the CDR3 is 14 residues. This CDR3 reads CASSRRGPQETQYF. In DNA form, the CDR3 reads TGTGCCAGCAGCCGACGCGGACCTCAGGAGACCCAGTACTTC.

V and J are TRBV2 and TRBJ2-3; 11 bases are a match to TRBD2. Germline V gives CDR1 SNHLY, CDR2 FYNNEI. J gave up 3 bases and V 11 bases, and 16 bases lay outside the gene matches. This CDR3 has 17 amino acids. The CDR3 region has the DNA TGTGCCTGCTGCCAGGGACTAGCGGAGTCGGTTACAGATACGCAGTATTTT. Translation gives CACCQGLAESVTDTQYF.

The chain combines TRBV15 with TRBJ2-3; D may correspond to TRBD1 or TRBD2 (6 bases each). Trimming removed 3 bases at V and 4 bases at J, with 8 bases between. CDR1 LNHNV and CDR2 YYDKDF come from the germline V gene (reference sequence). There are 13 residues in the CDR3. CDR3 DNA: TGTGCCACCAGCAGGGAGGGGGCAGATACGCAGTATTTT. It encodes CATSREGADTQYF.

This clonotype was counted between two and nine times. The chain uses TRBV11-2 and TRBJ2-1, with 14 nucleotides matching TRBD2. The germline V gene encodes CDR1 SGHAT and CDR2 FQNNGV. With V trimmed by 5 bases and J by 6 bases, 9 bases remained unmatched. The CDR3 contains 17 residues. CDR3 in amino acids: CASSTTSGRELFNEQFF. The CDR3 DNA sequence: TGTGCCAGCAGCACGACTAGCGGGAGGGAACTCTTCAATGAGCAGTTCTTC.

The V gene is TRBV20-1, the J gene TRBJ2-5; D gene unclear. This CDR3 has 13 amino acids. Germline V gene sequence: CDR1 DFQATT, CDR2 SNEGSKA (reference sequence). V gave up 3 bases and J gave up 5 bases, with 13 bases separating them. The chain's CDR3 is CSARFGKKETQYF. CDR3 nucleotides: TGCAGTGCTAGGTTTGGCAAAAAGGAGACCCAGTACTTC.

This chain links TRBV7-8 with TRBJ2-5; D uncertain. V was shortened by 0 bases and J by 1 base, with 9 bases between the two germline ends. This CDR3 contains 15 residues. Germline assignment: CDR1 SGHVS and CDR2 FQNEAQ. The DNA of the CDR3 is TGTGCCAGCAGCTTAGCCGAACTATTCCAAGAGACCCAGTACTTC. It codes for CASSLAELFQETQYF. Filled out from reference TRBV7-8 and TRBJ2-5, the complete variable domain reads GAGVSQSPRYKVAKRGQDVALRCDPISGHVSLFWYQQALGQGPEFLTYFQNEAQLDKSGLPSDRFFAERPEGSVSTLKIQRTQQEDSAVYLCASSLAELFQETQYFGPGTRLLVL.

This clonotype was seen many times. One end of the junction is discordant with germline, which a read error may explain. The CDR3 DNA sequence: TGTGCCAGCAGTCCTCCGGGACAGGGGGCCTACGAGCAGTACTTC. This translates into CASSPPGQGAYEQYF. This chain uses TRBV5-1 with TRBJ2-7, with 11 bases that match TRBD1. The CDR3 has 15 amino acids. Looked up from germline, CDR1 is SGHRS and CDR2 is YFSETQ.

The gene calls are TRBV4-1 and TRBJ1-5; D ambiguous. The V end lost 1 base, the J end lost 0 bases, and 10 bases lay between the germline ends. The V gene's germline CDR1 is MGHRA and CDR2 YSYEKL. The CDR3 spans 16 residues. This chain's CDR3 is CASSQGPGDSNQPQHF. In DNA form, the CDR3 reads TGCGCCAGCAGCCAAGGTCCCGGGGATAGCAATCAGCCCCAGCATTTT.